This passage covers 11 T cell receptor beta chains from one sample sequenced in a study of CD8 T cells in ankylosing spondylitis. TCRdb recomputed calls from the 5' RACE reads with MiXCR, one row per CDR3 protein. Of under 150,000 distinct CDR3 sequences in the sample, approximately 9.7% were seen once. The sample consisted of blood, either unsorted or a sorted T cell fraction (not recorded which). These receptors all come from a male donor with ankylosing spondylitis or in good health (not recorded which).

V and J are TRBV12-3 or TRBV12-4 and TRBJ2-5; 14 bases agree with TRBD2. This CDR3 region has 15 residues. V lost 5 bases, J lost 11 bases, and 10 bases stayed unmatched. In nucleotides, the CDR3 is TGTGCCAGCAGTCAGATGGGGACTAGCGGGAGACGACAGTACTTC. It specifies CASSQMGTSGRRQYF.

This clonotype was seen ten or more times. The gene calls are TRBV29-1 and TRBJ2-1; 8 bases match TRBD2. CDR3 length: 15 amino acids. Germline CDR1 reads SQVTM; CDR2 reads ANQGSEA. J was trimmed by 9 bases and V by 7 bases; bases with no gene match: 17. For the CDR3, the DNA is TGCAGCGCGCGGGGGGTGTCGCGGGAGGATTTTGAGCAGTTCTTC. This codes for CSARGVSREDFEQFF.

This clonotype showed up many times. The chain combines TRBV9 with TRBJ2-2, with D possibly TRBD2 on 5 matching bases. Trimming took 7 bases from V and 0 from J, leaving 16 bases between them. Germline V gene lookup returns CDR1 SGDLS and CDR2 YYNGEE. The CDR3 covers 16 residues. CDR3 nucleotide sequence: TGTGCCAGCGAGCGCCCCGGGGTTTCGAACACCGGGGAGCTGTTTTTT. Its translation is CASERPGVSNTGELFF.

This clonotype was detected ten times or more. The chain links TRBV29-1 to TRBJ1-1; maybe TRBD1 (5 bases). The CDR3 consists of 13 residues. Trimming stripped 6 bases from V and 0 bases from J, with 11 bases between. Germline CDR1 is SQVTM and CDR2 is ANQGSEA. DNA of the CDR3: TGCAGCGTCCGACAGACCATGAACACTGAAGCTTTCTTT. Encoded protein: CSVRQTMNTEAFF.

At least ten counts were recorded for this clonotype. The chain combines TRBV20-1 with TRBJ2-1; D is uncertain. The germline V gene has CDR1 DFQATT and CDR2 SNEGSKA (reference sequence). V was shortened by 3 bases and J by 8 bases, with 8 bases between the two germline ends. This CDR3 spans 11 amino acids. The chain's CDR3 is CSASWVDEQFF. CDR3 coding DNA: TGCAGTGCTAGTTGGGTCGATGAGCAGTTCTTC.

This clonotype was seen a single time. A read error may explain this, as a much larger clone is one base away. The chain uses TRBV12-3 or TRBV12-4 and TRBJ2-1; D uncertain. Trimming pared 3 bases from V and 5 bases from J, leaving 14 bases between. This CDR3 has 15 amino acids. CDR3 sequence reads: CASSLVGWWNNEQFF. The CDR3, as DNA: TGTGCCAGCAGTTTGGTGGGTTGGTGGAACAATGAGCAGTTCTTC.

This clonotype has at least ten counts. The chain combines TRBV7-9 with TRBJ1-3; 8 bases line up with TRBD1. The V segment lost 5 bases and the J segment 4 bases; nucleotides outside the gene matches: 7. The CDR3 consists of 15 residues. Germline V lookup: CDR1 SEHNR, CDR2 FQNEAQ (reference sequence). The CDR3 DNA follows: TGTGCCAGCAGCGTAGACAGGGGATTCGGAAACACCATATATTTT. Protein product: CASSVDRGFGNTIYF. Complete variable domain (other parts from reference TRBV7-9 and TRBJ1-3): DTGVSQNPRHKITKRGQNVTFRCDPISEHNRLYWYRQTLGQGPEFLTYFQNEAQLEKSRLLSDRFSAERPKGSFSTLEIQRTEQGDSAMYLCASSVDRGFGNTIYFGEGSWLTVV.

This clonotype was seen a few times. This rearrangement joins TRBV10-3 to TRBJ2-6, with D hard to call. The CDR3 runs to 14 residues. V gave up 4 bases and J gave up 2 bases, with 6 bases separating them. Germline CDR1 is ENHRY and CDR2 is SYGVKD. In DNA form, the CDR3 reads TGTGCCATCAGTGCTTCGGCTGGGGCCAACGTCCTGACTTTC. This encodes CAISASAGANVLTF.

This clonotype was seen many times. V usage is TRBV24-1 and J usage is TRBJ2-7; maybe TRBD2 (6 bases). The CDR3 loop spans 17 amino acids. The V gene's germline CDR1 is KGHDR and CDR2 SFDVKD. V lost 0 bases and J 0 bases, leaving 14 bases between the germline ends. The DNA of the CDR3 is TGTGCCACCAGTGATTTGCAGGGCGGGAAGAGCTCCTACGAGCAGTACTTC. Its translation: CATSDLQGGKSSYEQYF.

A remark on this clonotype: A read error is possible here, since a much larger clone lies one base away. The chain has TRBV4-2 and TRBJ2-1; weak D call: TRBD1 (5 bases). There are 14 residues in the CDR3. CDR1 is LGHNA and CDR2 is YNFKEQ in the germline V gene. The CDR3 DNA reads as TGTGCCAGCAGCCAACTGGGGCCATACAATGAGCATTTCTTC. This translates into CASSQLGPYNEHFF.

This clonotype was picked up many times. The CDR3: CASSPYRLGLAGFQETQYF. CDR3 bases: TGCGCCAGCAGCCCCTACCGCCTGGGACTAGCGGGGTTCCAAGAGACCCAGTACTTC. The chain uses TRBV5-1 and TRBJ2-5; TRBD2 agrees at 13 bases. The germline gives CDR1 SGHRS, CDR2 YFSETQ. The V gene end was trimmed by 4 bases and the J gene end by 1 base; junction bases not matched to a gene: 13. The CDR3 spans 19 residues.